This TCR beta chain was retrieved from a study of PD-1 blockade in classical Hodgkin lymphoma. Clones were read by immunoSEQ multiplex PCR, and TCRdb kept only the in-frame ones, dropping some. Found here are tens of thousands of clones, roughly 90% of them singletons; the top ten hold about 20%. V lost 4 bases, J lost 10 bases, and 8 bases lay in between. The CDR3 spans 11 residues. Germline CDR1 SGHTA, CDR2 FQGNSA. All trial patients relapsed after autologous stem cell transplantation. V and J are TRBV7-2 and TRBJ2-1; D unclear. The sequencing here drew on peripheral blood mononuclear cells (PBMCs), taken at baseline. The receptor's source is a human donor with classical Hodgkin lymphoma. This CDR3 reads CASSSRMEQFF. CDR3 DNA: TGTGCCAGCAGCTCCAGAATGGAGCAGTTCTTC. Full variable domain (remainder filled in from reference TRBV7-2 and TRBJ2-1): GAGVSQSPSNKVTEKGKDVELRCDPISGHTALYWYRQSLGQGLEFLIYFQGNSAPDKSGLPSDRFSAERTGGSVSTLTIQRTQQEDSAVYLCASSSRMEQFFGPGTRLTVL.